The sequence of this T cell receptor beta chain was determined in a study of cytomegalovirus exposure and HLA in healthy donors. Study-wide findings and caveats: TCR sequences were mostly rare, though some public TCRs occurred in many donors. The listing of roughly 160 TCR beta chains classed them as cytomegalovirus-associated. A further, later analysis showed that HLA-associated TCR beta chains (compared with equally common others) were more clonally expanded. Later on, an analysis found that several of the most significant clusters appeared to be linked to common viral pathogens, which included parvovirus B19.

In regard to this clone: As yet, its antigen is unknown.

The PCR made use of 60 Vbeta and 13 Jbeta primers. TCRdb's table, derived via immunoSEQ multiplex PCR, lists solely in-frame clones and lacks some. This table has 150,000 to 200,000 clones, about 88% appearing once. This CDR3 spans 14 amino acids. V was trimmed by 6 bases and J by 3 bases, leaving 11 bases between them. Germline CDR1 is MNHEY and CDR2 is SVGAGI. The sequence was collected from a girl under two years old in good health and CMV-seronegative. Specimen: PBMCs. The chain links TRBV6-5 to TRBJ2-2; weak D call: TRBD2 (6 bases). For the CDR3, the DNA is TGTGCCAGCAGGGGCGGGGTATACACCGGGGAGCTGTTTTTT. It yields the protein CASRGGVYTGELFF.